One sample yielded the 5 T cell receptor beta chains listed below, sequenced in a study of shared clonotypes between healthy human individuals. Assay used: immunoSEQ multiplex PCR; TCRdb lists only in-frame clones, some missing. This table has millions of clones, roughly 94% appearing once. CD45RO-negative, CCR7-positively selected cells formed the naive CD8 fraction, excluding terminally differentiated effector memory CD45RA+ cells. The sample comprised naive CD8+ T cells sorted from blood. The receptors shown here come from a man aged 18 to 29 in good health.

The CDR3 DNA sequence: TGTGCCAGCAGCTCCCGGTGGGGGAGCTCCTACAATGAGCAGTTCTTC. Its translation is CASSSRWGSSYNEQFF. The chain has TRBV7-6 and TRBJ2-1; D possibly matches TRBD1 or TRBD2 (5 bases each). The length of the CDR3 is 16 residues. CDR1 and CDR2 from the germline V gene are SGHVS and FNYEAQ. The V and J ends lost 4 bases and 0 bases respectively, with 13 bases between them.

The chain recombines TRBV30 with TRBJ2-1, with 13 bases lining up with TRBD2. Germline CDR1 and CDR2: GTSNPN and SVGIG (reference sequence). Germline trimming cut 7 bases from V and 8 bases from J; bases unmatched to any gene: 8. The length of the CDR3 is 14 residues. This CDR3 reads CAFKLAGGPDEQFF. CDR3 bases: TGTGCCTTTAAACTAGCGGGAGGGCCTGATGAGCAGTTCTTC. Full variable domain (outside the CDR3, taken from reference TRBV30 and TRBJ2-1): SQTIHQWPATLVQPVGSPLSLECTVEGTSNPNLYWYRQAAGRGLQLLFYSVGIGQISSEVPQNLSASRPQDRQFILSSKKLLLSDSGFYLCAFKLAGGPDEQFFGPGTRLTVL.

This chain links TRBV11-2 with TRBJ2-7; D gene uncertain. This CDR3 is 13 amino acids long. CDR1 is SGHAT and CDR2 is FQNNGV in the germline V gene. V gave up 5 bases and J gave up 2 bases, with 10 bases separating them. The CDR3 bases are TGTGCCAGCAGCATCTCCCCGGCCTACGAGCAGTACTTC. Amino acid sequence: CASSISPAYEQYF.

The V and J genes are TRBV6-5 and TRBJ2-7; no firm D call. Trimming took off 5 bases at V and 4 bases at J, with 9 bases between the two ends. Germline CDR1 is MNHEY and CDR2 is SVGAGI. The CDR3 contains 12 residues. For the CDR3, the DNA is TGTGCCAGCAGTAATGACCCTTACGAGCAGTACTTC. Amino acid sequence: CASSNDPYEQYF.

V and J are TRBV7-9 and TRBJ2-3; 7 bases align to TRBD1. The CDR3 has 15 amino acids. Per the germline V gene, CDR1 is SEHNR and CDR2 is FQNEAQ (reference sequence). V lost 5 bases to trimming and J lost 0 bases; unmatched junction nucleotides: 5. This chain's CDR3 is CASSRRQGSTDTQYF. CDR3 DNA: TGTGCCAGCAGCAGAAGACAGGGCAGCACAGATACGCAGTATTTT.